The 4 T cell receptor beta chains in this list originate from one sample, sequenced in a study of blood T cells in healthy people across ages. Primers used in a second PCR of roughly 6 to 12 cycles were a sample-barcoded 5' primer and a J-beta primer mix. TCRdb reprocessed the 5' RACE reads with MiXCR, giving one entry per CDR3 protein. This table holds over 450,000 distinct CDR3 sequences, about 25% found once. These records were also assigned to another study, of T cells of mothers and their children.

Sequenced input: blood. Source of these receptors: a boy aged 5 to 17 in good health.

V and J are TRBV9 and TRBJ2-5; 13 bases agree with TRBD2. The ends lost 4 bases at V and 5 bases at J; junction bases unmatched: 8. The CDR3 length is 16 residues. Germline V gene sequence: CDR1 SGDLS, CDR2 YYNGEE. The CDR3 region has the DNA TGTGCCAGCAGCCCCGGACTAGCGGGAGTGGGGGAGACCCAGTACTTC. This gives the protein CASSPGLAGVGETQYF.

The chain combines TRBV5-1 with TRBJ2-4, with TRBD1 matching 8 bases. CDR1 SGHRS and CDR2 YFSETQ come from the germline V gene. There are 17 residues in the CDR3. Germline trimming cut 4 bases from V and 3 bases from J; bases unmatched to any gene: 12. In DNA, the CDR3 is TGCGCCAGCAGCGATAATGACAGGGGTTTGGTCAAAAACATTCAGTACTTC. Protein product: CASSDNDRGLVKNIQYF.

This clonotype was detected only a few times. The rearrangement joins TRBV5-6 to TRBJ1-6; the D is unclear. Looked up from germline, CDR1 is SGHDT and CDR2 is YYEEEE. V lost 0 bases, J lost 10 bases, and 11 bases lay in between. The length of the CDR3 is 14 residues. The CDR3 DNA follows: TGTGCCAGCAGCTTGGAGCGGAAGAACTCACCCCTCCACTTT. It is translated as CASSLERKNSPLHF.

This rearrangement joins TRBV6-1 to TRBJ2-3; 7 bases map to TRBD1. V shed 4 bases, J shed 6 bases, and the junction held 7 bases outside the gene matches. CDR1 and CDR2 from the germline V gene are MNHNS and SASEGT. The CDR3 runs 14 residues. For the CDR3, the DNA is TGTGCCAGCAGTGGACAGGGTTTCACGGATACGCAGTATTTT. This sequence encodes CASSGQGFTDTQYF.